Each of the 7 T cell receptor beta chains below was sequenced from the same sample in a study of T-cell reconstitution after alpha-beta-depleted transplantation in children. A library of TCRbeta sequences, prepared with unique molecular identifiers, was generated. TCRdb called the PCR reads again in MiXCR, with one record for every CDR3 protein. The sample includes about 540,000 distinct CDR3 sequences, about 18% of them seen just once. The source material was PBMCs from the stem cell graft donor, sampled from the stem cell graft. All receptors derive from a human donor who donated a stem cell graft to a child with acute lymphoblastic leukemia.

This clonotype was recorded a few times. This chain joins TRBV7-9 and TRBJ1-5, with D perhaps matching TRBD1 (5 bases). V was pared by 5 bases and J by 7 bases, with 18 bases between. Germline V gene lookup returns CDR1 SEHNR and CDR2 FQNEAQ (reference sequence). This CDR3 has 15 amino acids. The CDR3 nucleotides read TGTGCCAGCAGCCCGCGGGGCTCTCGAAACCAGCCCCAGCATTTT. It translates to CASSPRGSRNQPQHF.

The chain is built from TRBV27 and TRBJ1-5; maybe TRBD1 (5 bases). This CDR3 is 19 amino acids long. The germline V and J ends were trimmed by 5 bases and 0 bases, with 23 bases remaining between them. Germline lookup yields CDR1 MNHEY and CDR2 SMNVEV (reference sequence). The CDR3 here is CASSPQGVGTLFSNQPQHF. Here the CDR3 DNA reads TGTGCCAGCAGTCCCCAAGGTGTCGGGACCCTCTTTAGCAATCAGCCCCAGCATTTT.

This clonotype has just a few counts. This chain connects TRBV27 to TRBJ2-5; D gene unclear. The CDR3 is 17 residues long. Trimming stripped 2 bases from V and 1 base from J, with 17 bases between. From germline, CDR1 is MNHEY and CDR2 SMNVEV (reference sequence). The CDR3 DNA follows: TGTGCCAGCAGTTTAACCGGTCACACATCCCTCCAAGAGACCCAGTACTTC. This sequence encodes CASSLTGHTSLQETQYF.

This clonotype was found a few times. The V and J genes are TRBV12-3 or TRBV12-4 and TRBJ2-7; tentative D call: TRBD1 (5 bases). V lost 1 base, J lost 3 bases, and 10 bases lay in between. This CDR3 contains 14 residues. The DNA of the CDR3 is TGTGCCAGCAGTTTAGGGACATGGGGCTACGAGCAGTACTTC. Translation: CASSLGTWGYEQYF.

This clonotype was picked up many times. The rearrangement links TRBV5-1 to TRBJ1-1; TRBD1 is a possible D gene (6 bases). CDR3 length: 14 amino acids. From germline, CDR1 is SGHRS and CDR2 YFSETQ. Deletions cut 0 bases from V and 10 bases from J, with 16 bases between. The CDR3 reads CASSLEQGKIGAFF. For the CDR3, the DNA is TGCGCCAGCAGCTTGGAGCAGGGGAAGATTGGAGCTTTCTTT.

The chain couples TRBV4-1 to TRBJ2-5, with 11 bases fitting TRBD2. The CDR3 is made up of 17 amino acids. Germline V CDR1 and CDR2: MGHRA, YSYEKL. Trimming took 0 bases from V and 1 from J; bases not matched to a gene: 4. In DNA form, the CDR3 reads TGCGCCAGCAGCCAAGACCTAGCGGGAGGTTCCCAAGAGACCCAGTACTTC. Translated, it gives CASSQDLAGGSQETQYF.

This chain uses TRBV7-8 with TRBJ2-7; a possible D gene is TRBD2 (5 bases). The length of the CDR3 is 14 residues. V was trimmed by 1 base and J by 5 bases, leaving 12 bases between them. Germline CDR1 reads SGHVS; CDR2 reads FQNEAQ. The CDR3 DNA reads as TGTGCCAGCAGCTTAGGTCGACCCGGGGACGAGCAGTACTTC. It specifies CASSLGRPGDEQYF.